These 5 T cell receptor beta chains were all obtained from the same sample, sequenced in a study of CD8 T cells in Susac syndrome. Random-hexamer reverse transcription was applied to roughly 0.5 to 1 ug RNA. TCRdb re-derived calls from the immunoSEQ multiplex PCR reads in MiXCR, one entry per CDR3 protein. Of a few hundred thousand distinct CDR3 sequences in the sample, around 95% are singletons; the top ten hold 0.075% to 0.095%. Sequenced input: CD4+ T cells from PBMCs. All receptors derive from a human donor with multiple sclerosis.

The gene calls are TRBV7-8 and TRBJ1-2; 7 bases align to TRBD1. The J segment lost 2 bases and the V segment lost 5 bases, leaving 2 bases of the junction unmatched. Germline CDR1 SGHVS, CDR2 FQNEAQ. The CDR3 extends over 13 amino acids. CDR3 in DNA: TGTGCCAGCAGCATGACAGGGAACTATGGCTACACCTTC. Encoded protein: CASSMTGNYGYTF.

V is TRBV9 and J is TRBJ1-2; TRBD1 matches at 11 bases. After removal of 3 bases from V and 6 bases from J, the junction contained 10 bases not matched to a gene. The CDR3 runs 16 residues. Germline assignment: CDR1 SGDLS and CDR2 YYNGEE. CDR3 residues: CASSENWDRGKDGYTF. CDR3 DNA: TGTGCCAGCAGCGAGAATTGGGACAGGGGGAAGGATGGCTACACCTTC.

V usage is TRBV29-1 and J usage is TRBJ2-1, with D perhaps matching TRBD2 (6 bases). Trimming pared 7 bases from V and 8 bases from J, leaving 12 bases between. Germline V CDR1 and CDR2: SQVTM, ANQGSEA. The CDR3 has 11 residues. CDR3 residues: CSAGREDEQFF. The DNA for the CDR3 is TGCAGCGCCGGAAGGGAGGATGAGCAGTTCTTC.

This chain connects TRBV29-1 to TRBJ2-7; no clear D. This CDR3 is 12 amino acids long. Germline-derived CDR1 and CDR2 are SQVTM and ANQGSEA. V lost 6 bases, J lost 2 bases, and 11 bases lay in between. CDR3 sequence reads: CSVQAGTYEQYF. The DNA of the CDR3 is TGCAGCGTGCAGGCAGGAACCTACGAGCAGTACTTC.

The chain has TRBV15 and TRBJ2-5; D is unclear. V was clipped by 0 bases and J by 4 bases, with 12 bases between them. Germline assignment: CDR1 LNHNV and CDR2 YYDKDF (reference sequence). This CDR3 contains 15 residues. CDR3 in DNA: TGTGCCACCAGCAGAGACCCCACAGTTCCAGAGACCCAGTACTTC. Amino acids: CATSRDPTVPETQYF.